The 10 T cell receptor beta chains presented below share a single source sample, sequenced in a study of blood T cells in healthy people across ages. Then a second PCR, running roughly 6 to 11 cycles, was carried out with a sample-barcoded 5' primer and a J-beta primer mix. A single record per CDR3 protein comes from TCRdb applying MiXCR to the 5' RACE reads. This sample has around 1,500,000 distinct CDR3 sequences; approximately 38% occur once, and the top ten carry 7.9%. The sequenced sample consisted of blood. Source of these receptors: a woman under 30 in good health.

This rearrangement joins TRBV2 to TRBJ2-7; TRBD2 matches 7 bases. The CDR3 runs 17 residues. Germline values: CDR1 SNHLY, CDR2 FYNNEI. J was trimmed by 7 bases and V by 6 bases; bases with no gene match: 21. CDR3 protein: CASSSSASGDHYNEQYF. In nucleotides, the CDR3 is TGTGCCAGCAGCTCTTCCGCTAGCGGCGACCACTACAATGAGCAGTACTTC.

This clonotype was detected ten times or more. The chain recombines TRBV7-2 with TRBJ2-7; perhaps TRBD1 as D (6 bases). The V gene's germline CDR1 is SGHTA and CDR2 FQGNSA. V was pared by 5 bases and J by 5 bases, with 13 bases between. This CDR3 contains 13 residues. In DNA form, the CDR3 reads TGTGCCAGCAGCGCCCACAGGGACCACGAGCAGTACTTC. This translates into CASSAHRDHEQYF.

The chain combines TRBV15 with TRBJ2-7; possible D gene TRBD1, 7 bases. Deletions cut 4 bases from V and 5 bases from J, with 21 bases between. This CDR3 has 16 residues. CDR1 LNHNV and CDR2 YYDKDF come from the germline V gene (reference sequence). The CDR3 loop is CATSITGEAIGDEQYF. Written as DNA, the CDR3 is TGTGCCACCAGCATCACAGGGGAGGCTATAGGCGACGAGCAGTACTTC.

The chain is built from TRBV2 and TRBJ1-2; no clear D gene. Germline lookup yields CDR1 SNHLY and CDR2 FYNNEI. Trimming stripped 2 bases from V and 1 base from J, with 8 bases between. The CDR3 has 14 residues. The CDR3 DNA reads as TGTGCCAGCAGTGAATCCACGGTTAACTATGGCTACACCTTC. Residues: CASSESTVNYGYTF.

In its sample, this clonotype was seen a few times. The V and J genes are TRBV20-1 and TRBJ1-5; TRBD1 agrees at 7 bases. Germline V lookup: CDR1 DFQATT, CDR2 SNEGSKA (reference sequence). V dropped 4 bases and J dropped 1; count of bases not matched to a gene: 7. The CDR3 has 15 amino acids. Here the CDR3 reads CSAMTGSGSNQPQHF. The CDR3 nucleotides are TGCAGTGCTATGACAGGGAGTGGGAGCAATCAGCCCCAGCATTTT.

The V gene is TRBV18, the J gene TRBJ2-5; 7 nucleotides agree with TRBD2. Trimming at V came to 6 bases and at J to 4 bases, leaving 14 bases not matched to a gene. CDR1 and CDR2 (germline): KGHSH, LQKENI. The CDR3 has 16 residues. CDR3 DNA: TGTGCCAGCTCCCCTGCTAGCGGCTGGAGGGGAGAGACCCAGTACTTC. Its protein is CASSPASGWRGETQYF.

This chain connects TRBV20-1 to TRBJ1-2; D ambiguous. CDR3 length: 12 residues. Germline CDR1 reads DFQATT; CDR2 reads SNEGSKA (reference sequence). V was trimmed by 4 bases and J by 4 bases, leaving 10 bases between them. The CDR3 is CSATDPPYGYTF. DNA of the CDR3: TGCAGTGCTACGGACCCTCCCTATGGCTACACCTTC.

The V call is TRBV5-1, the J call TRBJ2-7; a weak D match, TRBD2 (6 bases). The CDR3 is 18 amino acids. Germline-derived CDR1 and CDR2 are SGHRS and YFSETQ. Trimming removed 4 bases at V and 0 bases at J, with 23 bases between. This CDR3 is CASSHRREWELSSYEQYF. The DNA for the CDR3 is TGCGCCAGCAGCCATCGACGGGAGTGGGAGTTAAGCTCCTACGAGCAGTACTTC. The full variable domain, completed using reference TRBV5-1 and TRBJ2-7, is KAGVTQTPRYLIKTRGQQVTLSCSPISGHRSVSWYQQTPGQGLQFLFEYFSETQRNKGNFPGRFSGRQFSNSRSEMNVSTLELGDSALYLCASSHRREWELSSYEQYFGPGTRLTVT.

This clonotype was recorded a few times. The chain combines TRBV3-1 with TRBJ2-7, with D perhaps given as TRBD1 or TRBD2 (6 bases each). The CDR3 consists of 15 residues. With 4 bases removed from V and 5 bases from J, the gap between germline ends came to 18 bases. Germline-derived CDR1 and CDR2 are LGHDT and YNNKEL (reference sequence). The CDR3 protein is CASSRLGGGRDEQYF. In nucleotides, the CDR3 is TGTGCCAGCAGCCGACTAGGAGGGGGTAGGGACGAGCAGTACTTC.

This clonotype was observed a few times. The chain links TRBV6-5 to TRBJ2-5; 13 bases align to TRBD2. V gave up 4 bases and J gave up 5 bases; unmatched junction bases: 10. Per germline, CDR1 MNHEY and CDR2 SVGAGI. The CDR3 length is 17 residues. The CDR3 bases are TGTGCCAGCAGTTCCCCGGGACTAGCGGGAAATGAGGAGACCCAGTACTTC. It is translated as CASSSPGLAGNEETQYF.